These 22 T cell receptor beta chains share one sample of origin, sequenced in a study of post-analysis software for immune sequencing data. Findings and caveats of the study: Patients showed TRBV5-6, TRBV5-1 and TRBV20-1 among five TRBV segments more frequent than in controls.

These receptors are not linked to any known antigen. Incorporated into the TCR beta cDNA libraries were unique molecular identifiers, which served to reduce PCR and sequencing biases. TCRdb ran MiXCR on the PCR reads and lists one entry per CDR3 protein. The top ten hold 4% to 5.5% of the sample, which has over 250,000 distinct CDR3 sequences, 30% to 45% seen once. Sequenced material: blood. These TCRs come from a girl between 10 and 17 years old with multiple sclerosis.

This rearrangement joins TRBV20-1 to TRBJ1-5, with D unresolved. This CDR3 contains 12 residues. Germline V gene data show CDR1 as DFQATT and CDR2 as SNEGSKA (reference sequence). The germline V and J ends were trimmed by 3 bases and 1 base, with 4 bases remaining between them. The CDR3 DNA reads TGCAGTGCTAGTCTGAGCAATCAGCCCCAGCATTTT. This gives the protein CSASLSNQPQHF.

The rearrangement joins TRBV20-1 to TRBJ1-4; 12 bases align to TRBD1. The CDR3 loop spans 15 amino acids. Trimming cost V 0 bases and J 11 bases; bases outside gene matches: 7. CDR1 and CDR2 (germline): DFQATT, SNEGSKA (reference sequence). Here the CDR3 DNA reads TGCAGTGCTAGAGATTCAGGGACAGGGGGCACCAAACTGTTTTTT. Translation: CSARDSGTGGTKLFF.

This clonotype was found once. The chain has TRBV7-8 and TRBJ2-1; TRBD1 agrees at 8 bases. The CDR3 is 17 residues long. Germline V CDR1 and CDR2: SGHVS, FQNEAQ. The V gene end was trimmed by 1 base and the J gene end by 12 bases; junction bases not matched to a gene: 17. Here the CDR3 reads CASSLGRTGRHERGQFF. The DNA for the CDR3 is TGTGCCAGCAGCTTAGGTAGGACAGGGAGGCATGAGAGAGGGCAGTTCTTC.

The V gene is TRBV29-1, the J gene TRBJ1-1; possibly TRBD1 for D (5 bases). Trimming removed 3 bases from V and 4 bases from J, with 12 bases in between. Germline V CDR1 and CDR2: SQVTM, ANQGSEA. This CDR3 is built from 13 residues. CDR3: CSVDGARGTEAFF. The CDR3 nucleotides read TGCAGCGTTGATGGGGCCCGTGGCACTGAAGCTTTCTTT. Full variable domain (missing parts from reference TRBV29-1 and TRBJ1-1): SAVISQKPSRDICQRGTSLTIQCQVDSQVTMMFWYRQQPGQSLTLIATANQGSEATYESGFVIDKFPISRPNLTFSTLTVSNMSPEDSSIYLCSVDGARGTEAFFGQGTRLTVV.

This clonotype was observed at least ten times. This sequence joins TRBV20-1 and TRBJ2-7, with 7 bases that match TRBD2. The CDR3 has 15 amino acids. Germline CDR1 and CDR2: DFQATT and SNEGSKA (reference sequence). V shed 4 bases and J 4 bases; nucleotides not matched to a gene: 13. CDR3: CSATYSGFEGYEQYF. The CDR3 coding sequence is TGCAGTGCTACCTATAGCGGGTTTGAAGGGTACGAGCAGTACTTC.

This clonotype was counted at least ten times. The rearrangement joins TRBV20-1 to TRBJ2-4; tentatively, D is TRBD2 (7 bases). V was clipped by 3 bases and J by 9 bases, with 15 bases between them. The length of the CDR3 is 13 residues. Germline V gene sequence: CDR1 DFQATT, CDR2 SNEGSKA (reference sequence). The CDR3: CSARGGPGTIQYF. The CDR3 nucleotides read TGCAGTGCTAGGGGGGGGCCCGGGACCATTCAGTACTTC.

The chain links TRBV12-3 or TRBV12-4 to TRBJ2-1, with D uncertain. TRBJ2-7 matches the DNA end more closely, so the J call is doubtful. CDR3 length: 15 amino acids. CDR3 loop: CASSPTRLLQGEQYF. The CDR3 DNA follows: TGTGCCAGCAGTCCCACCAGGCTGCTCCAAGGGGAGCAGTACTTC.

This clonotype was observed many times. The chain is built from TRBV21-1 and TRBJ1-2; TRBD1 is taken as the D call from the table, unchecked against the DNA. TRBV21-1 is listed as a pseudogene. The CDR3 loop spans 15 amino acids. The CDR3 DNA is TGTGCCAGCAGCACCCGGACATTCCCTAGCTATGGCTACACCTTC. Translated: CASSTRTFPSYGYTF.

This sequence joins TRBV5-1 and TRBJ2-4; 10 nucleotides align to TRBD2. The CDR3 runs 16 residues. Per the germline V gene, CDR1 is SGHRS and CDR2 is YFSETQ. Trimming cost V 3 bases and J 0 bases; bases outside gene matches: 3. The CDR3 protein is CASSSGTSVAKNIQYF. In nucleotides, the CDR3 is TGCGCCAGCAGCTCCGGGACTAGCGTAGCCAAAAACATTCAGTACTTC.

The genes are TRBV4-1 and TRBJ2-4; D may be TRBD1 (6 bases). The J call could be wrong; TRBJ2-5 is a better fit for the DNA end. The CDR3 runs 15 residues. From germline, CDR1 is MGHRA and CDR2 YSYEKL. CDR3: CASSQGDRLQETQYF. The CDR3 bases are TGCGCCAGCAGCCAAGGCGACAGGCTACAAGAGACCCAGTACTTC.

At least ten counts were recorded for this clonotype. The chain is built from TRBV14 and TRBJ2-5; possibly TRBD2 for D (5 bases). From germline, CDR1 is SGHDN and CDR2 FVKESK. This CDR3 comprises 15 residues. Trimming removed 4 bases from V and 0 bases from J, with 12 bases in between. CDR3 protein: CASSPSGRDQETQYF. Written as DNA, the CDR3 is TGTGCCAGCAGCCCAAGCGGACGGGACCAAGAGACCCAGTACTTC.

This clonotype was counted ten times or more. The CDR3: CASSRTVQETQYF. The CDR3 DNA reads TGTGCCAGCAGCCGGACAGTCCAAGAGACCCAGTACTTC. The rearrangement uses TRBV7-2 and TRBJ2-5, with a possible D match to TRBD1 (6 bases). V was pared by 5 bases and J by 1 base, with 8 bases between. Germline CDR1 is SGHTA and CDR2 is FQGNSA. The CDR3 consists of 13 residues. Full variable domain (outside the CDR3, taken from reference TRBV7-2 and TRBJ2-5): GAGVSQSPSNKVTEKGKDVELRCDPISGHTALYWYRQSLGQGLEFLIYFQGNSAPDKSGLPSDRFSAERTGGSVSTLTIQRTQQEDSAVYLCASSRTVQETQYFGPGTRLLVL.

In this sample, this clonotype turned up many times. The rearrangement joins TRBV20-1 to TRBJ2-3; D is unclear. The length of the CDR3 is 15 residues. Trimming left V 3 bases short and J 2 bases short, with 15 bases between. The germline CDR1 and CDR2 sequences are DFQATT and SNEGSKA (reference sequence). The CDR3 region is CSASDLEVITDTQYF. Written as DNA, the CDR3 is TGCAGTGCTAGTGACCTAGAGGTTATCACAGATACGCAGTATTTT.

This clonotype was found once. Given a much more abundant clone one base away, this may be a read error. The chain carries TRBV15 and TRBJ1-2, with TRBD1 identical over 7 bases. CDR3 length: 13 residues. CDR1 LNHNV and CDR2 YYDKDF come from the germline V gene (reference sequence). Trimming cost V 0 bases and J 13 bases; bases outside gene matches: 8. In nucleotides, the CDR3 is TGTGCCACCAGCAGAGATAGGCAGGGGGACTGCACCTTC. Translating it yields CATSRDRQGDCTF. Full variable domain (missing parts from reference TRBV15 and TRBJ1-2): DAMVIQNPRYQVTQFGKPVTLSCSQTLNHNVMYWYQQKSSQAPKLLFHYYDKDFNNEADTPDNFQSRRPNTSFCFLDIRSPGLGDTAMYLCATSRDRQGDCTFGSGTRLTVV.

This clonotype showed up many times. The chain joins TRBV11-2 to TRBJ2-2; no clear D. The V end lost 4 bases, the J end lost 6 bases, and 9 bases lay between the germline ends. Germline values: CDR1 SGHAT, CDR2 FQNNGV. The CDR3 is made up of 13 amino acids. This chain's CDR3 is CASSSAPPGELFF. CDR3 coding DNA: TGTGCCAGCAGCTCCGCCCCGCCCGGGGAGCTGTTTTTT. Full variable domain (missing parts from reference TRBV11-2 and TRBJ2-2): EAGVAQSPRYKIIEKRQSVAFWCNPISGHATLYWYQQILGQGPKLLIQFQNNGVVDDSQLPKDRFSAERLKGVDSTLKIQPAKLEDSAVYLCASSSAPPGELFFGEGSRLTVL.

This clonotype was observed at least ten times. The chain carries TRBV5-1 and TRBJ1-5; maybe TRBD1 (6 bases). V lost 1 base and J 5 bases, leaving 19 bases between the germline ends. Germline assignment: CDR1 SGHRS and CDR2 YFSETQ. The CDR3 is made up of 17 amino acids. The DNA of the CDR3 is TGCGCCAGCAGCTTGAATCCACAGGGATTAGGGGATCAGCCCCAGCATTTT. Amino acids: CASSLNPQGLGDQPQHF.

This clonotype was seen ten or more times. The chain uses TRBV9 and TRBJ2-1; unclear D gene. Germline lookup yields CDR1 SGDLS and CDR2 YYNGEE. Trimming stripped 0 bases from V and 7 bases from J, with 11 bases between. The CDR3 covers 14 residues. For the CDR3, the DNA is TGTGCCAGCAGCGTAGGAAACCAAGGGAATGAGCAGTTCTTC. Amino acids: CASSVGNQGNEQFF. Using reference TRBV9 and TRBJ2-1 for the parts outside the CDR3, the full variable domain is DSGVTQTPKHLITATGQRVTLRCSPRSGDLSVYWYQQSLDQGLQFLIQYYNGEERAKGNILERFSAQQFPDLHSELNLSSLELGDSALYFCASSVGNQGNEQFFGPGTRLTVL.

This clonotype has at least ten counts. The chain links TRBV18 to TRBJ2-5; D uncertain. The V end was cut by 3 bases, the J end by 9 bases, with 14 bases between. The germline CDR1 and CDR2 sequences are KGHSH and LQKENI. This CDR3 spans 13 amino acids. In DNA, the CDR3 is TGTGCCAGCTCACCGGCAGGCCCCAAGGCCCAGTACTTC. As protein: CASSPAGPKAQYF.

This clonotype was picked up many times. The chain is built from TRBV29-1 and TRBJ2-1, with 10 bases matching TRBD2. With V trimmed by 3 bases and J by 5 bases, 10 bases remained unmatched. Germline CDR1 is SQVTM and CDR2 is ANQGSEA. The CDR3 covers 16 residues. The DNA of the CDR3 is TGCAGCGTTGACCCATTTACTAGCGGGATTCACAATGAGCAGTTCTTC. It specifies CSVDPFTSGIHNEQFF.

This clonotype has at least ten counts. The J gene is TRBJ2-2, the V gene TRBV6-1; TRBD1 is a possible D gene (6 bases). The CDR3 consists of 13 residues. V lost 5 bases and J lost 7, with 11 bases in between. CDR1 and CDR2 (germline): MNHNS, SASEGT. The CDR3 DNA follows: TGTGCCAGCAGTCTGCACAGGGACGGGGAGCTGTTTTTT. Protein: CASSLHRDGELFF.

This clonotype has at least ten counts. V and J are TRBV29-1 and TRBJ2-3; 11 bases agree with TRBD2. Looked up from germline, CDR1 is SQVTM and CDR2 is ANQGSEA. Losses at the gene ends were 3 bases for V and 8 bases for J; bases not matched to a gene: 4. The CDR3 contains 13 residues. The CDR3 DNA is TGCAGCGTTGATGTAGCGGGAGGGGGTACGCAGTATTTT. Its translation is CSVDVAGGGTQYF.

This clonotype was seen at least ten times. The CDR3 nucleotides are TGTGCCAGCAGCTTAGTCCCCAGCAATGAGCAGTTCTTC. It specifies CASSLVPSNEQFF. The rearrangement joins TRBV13 to TRBJ2-1; D is unresolved. Germline loops: CDR1 PRHDT, CDR2 FYEKMQ (reference sequence). The CDR3 is 13 amino acids. The V end was cut by 1 base, the J end by 6 bases, with 7 bases between.